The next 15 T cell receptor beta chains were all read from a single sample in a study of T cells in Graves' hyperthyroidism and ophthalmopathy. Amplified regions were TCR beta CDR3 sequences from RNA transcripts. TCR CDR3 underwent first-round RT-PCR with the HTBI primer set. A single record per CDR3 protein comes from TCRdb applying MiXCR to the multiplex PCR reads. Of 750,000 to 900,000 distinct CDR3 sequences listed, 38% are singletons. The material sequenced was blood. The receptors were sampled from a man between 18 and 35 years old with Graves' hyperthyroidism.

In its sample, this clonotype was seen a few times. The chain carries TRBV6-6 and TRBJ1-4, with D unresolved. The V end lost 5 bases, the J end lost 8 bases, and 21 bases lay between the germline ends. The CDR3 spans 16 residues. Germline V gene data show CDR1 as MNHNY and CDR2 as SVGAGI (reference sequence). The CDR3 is CASSVLIRASPEKLFF. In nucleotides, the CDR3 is TGTGCCAGCAGTGTTTTGATCCGGGCCTCACCAGAAAAACTGTTTTTT.

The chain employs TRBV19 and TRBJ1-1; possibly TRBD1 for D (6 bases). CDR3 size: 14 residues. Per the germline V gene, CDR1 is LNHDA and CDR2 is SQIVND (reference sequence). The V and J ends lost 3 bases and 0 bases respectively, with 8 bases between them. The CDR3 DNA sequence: TGTGCCAGTAGTATTCAGGGGTTGAACACTGAAGCTTTCTTT. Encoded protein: CASSIQGLNTEAFF.

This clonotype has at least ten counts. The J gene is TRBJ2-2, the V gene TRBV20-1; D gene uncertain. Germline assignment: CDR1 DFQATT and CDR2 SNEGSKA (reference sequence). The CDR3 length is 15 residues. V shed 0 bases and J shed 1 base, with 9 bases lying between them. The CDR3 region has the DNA TGCAGTGCTAGAGATCTAGGCGGGAACACCGGGGAGCTGTTTTTT. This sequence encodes CSARDLGGNTGELFF.

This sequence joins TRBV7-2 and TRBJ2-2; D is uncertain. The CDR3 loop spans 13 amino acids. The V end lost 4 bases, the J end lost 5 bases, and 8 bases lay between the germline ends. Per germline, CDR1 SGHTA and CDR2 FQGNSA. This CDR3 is CASSSVPTGELFF. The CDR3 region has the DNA TGTGCCAGCAGCTCAGTCCCAACCGGGGAGCTGTTTTTT.

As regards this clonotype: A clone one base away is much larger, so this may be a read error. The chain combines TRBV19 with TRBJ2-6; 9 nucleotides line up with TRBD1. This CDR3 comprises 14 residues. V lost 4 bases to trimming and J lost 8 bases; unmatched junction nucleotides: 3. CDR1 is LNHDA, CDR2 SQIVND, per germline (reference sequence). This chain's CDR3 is CASSNGQGTNVLTF. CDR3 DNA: TGTGCCAGTAGTAATGGACAGGGGACCAACGTCCTGACTTTC.

CDR3 loop: CSVGILWGSGTGELFF. The CDR3 bases are TGCAGCGTTGGGATTCTCTGGGGGTCGGGCACCGGGGAGCTGTTTTTT. The chain is built from TRBV29-1 and TRBJ2-2, with D perhaps being TRBD1 or TRBD2 (5 bases each). This CDR3 has 16 residues. V lost 4 bases and J lost 4, with 19 bases in between. Germline V gives CDR1 SQVTM, CDR2 ANQGSEA.

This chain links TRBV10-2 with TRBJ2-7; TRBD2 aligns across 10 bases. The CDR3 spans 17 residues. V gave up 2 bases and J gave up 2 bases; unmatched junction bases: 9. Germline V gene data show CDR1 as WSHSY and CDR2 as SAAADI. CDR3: CASSEPRRTSGPYEQYF. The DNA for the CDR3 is TGCGCCAGCAGTGAGCCCCGACGGACTAGCGGTCCCTACGAGCAGTACTTC.

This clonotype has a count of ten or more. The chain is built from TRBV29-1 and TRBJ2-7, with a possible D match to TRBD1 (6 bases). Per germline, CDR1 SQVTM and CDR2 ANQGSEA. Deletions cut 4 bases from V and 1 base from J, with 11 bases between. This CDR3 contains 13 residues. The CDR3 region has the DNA TGCAGCGTTGTCCTGACAGGATCCTACGAGCAGTACTTC. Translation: CSVVLTGSYEQYF.

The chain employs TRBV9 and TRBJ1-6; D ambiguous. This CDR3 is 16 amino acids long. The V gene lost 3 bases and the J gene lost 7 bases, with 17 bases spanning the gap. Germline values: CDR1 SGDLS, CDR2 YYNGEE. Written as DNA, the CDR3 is TGTGCCAGCAGCGCCTATGGCCCTCCGGGAAATTCACCCCTCCACTTT. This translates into CASSAYGPPGNSPLHF.

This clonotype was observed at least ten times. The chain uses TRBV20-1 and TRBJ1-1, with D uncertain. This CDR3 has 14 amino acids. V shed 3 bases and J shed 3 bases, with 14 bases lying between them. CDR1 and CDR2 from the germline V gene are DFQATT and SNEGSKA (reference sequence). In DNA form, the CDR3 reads TGCAGTGCTAGCCCGGGTGGGGTGGACACTGAAGCTTTCTTT. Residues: CSASPGGVDTEAFF.

The chain's CDR3 is CASSEAGGDTQYF. As DNA, the CDR3 is TGTGCCAGCAGTGAAGCGGGAGGCGATACGCAGTATTTT. The chain is built from TRBV2 and TRBJ2-3; D is perhaps TRBD2 (6 bases). The CDR3 sequence is 13 residues long. Germline V gene lookup returns CDR1 SNHLY and CDR2 FYNNEI. Trimming took off 0 bases at V and 6 bases at J, with 7 bases between the two ends.

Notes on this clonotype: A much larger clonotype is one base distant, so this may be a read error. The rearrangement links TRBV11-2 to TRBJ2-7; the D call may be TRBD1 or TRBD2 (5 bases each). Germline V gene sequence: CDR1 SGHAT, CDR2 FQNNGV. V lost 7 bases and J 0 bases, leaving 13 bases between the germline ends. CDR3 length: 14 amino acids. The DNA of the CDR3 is TGTGCCAGCATCTGGGGACGGAACTCCTACGAGCAGTACTTC. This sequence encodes CASIWGRNSYEQYF. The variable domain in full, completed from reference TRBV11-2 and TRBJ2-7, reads EAGVAQSPRYKIIEKRQSVAFWCNPISGHATLYWYQQILGQGPKLLIQFQNNGVVDDSQLPKDRFSAERLKGVDSTLKIQPAKLEDSAVYLCASIWGRNSYEQYFGPGTRLTVT.

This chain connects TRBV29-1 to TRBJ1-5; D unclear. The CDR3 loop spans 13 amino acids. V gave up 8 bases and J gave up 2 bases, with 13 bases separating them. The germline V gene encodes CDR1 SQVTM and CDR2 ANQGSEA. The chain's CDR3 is CSLRGAGNQPQHF. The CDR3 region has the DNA TGCAGCTTAAGAGGAGCTGGCAATCAGCCCCAGCATTTT. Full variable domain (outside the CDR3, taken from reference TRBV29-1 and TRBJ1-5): SAVISQKPSRDICQRGTSLTIQCQVDSQVTMMFWYRQQPGQSLTLIATANQGSEATYESGFVIDKFPISRPNLTFSTLTVSNMSPEDSSIYLCSLRGAGNQPQHFGDGTRLSIL.

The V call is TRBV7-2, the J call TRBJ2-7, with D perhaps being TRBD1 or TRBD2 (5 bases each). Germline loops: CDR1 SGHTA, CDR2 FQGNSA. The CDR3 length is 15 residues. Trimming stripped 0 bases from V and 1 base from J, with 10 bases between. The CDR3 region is CASSLAGKGSYEQYF. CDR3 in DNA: TGTGCCAGCAGCTTAGCCGGGAAGGGGTCCTACGAGCAGTACTTC.

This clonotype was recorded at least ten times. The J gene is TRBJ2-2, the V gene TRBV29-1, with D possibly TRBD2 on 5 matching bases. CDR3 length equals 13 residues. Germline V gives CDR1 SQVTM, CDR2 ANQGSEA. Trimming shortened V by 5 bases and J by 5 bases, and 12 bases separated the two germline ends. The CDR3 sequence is CSVLEENTGELFF. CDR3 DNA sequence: TGCAGCGTTCTGGAGGAGAATACCGGGGAGCTGTTTTTT.